This TCR beta chain was found in a study of T cell responses to AZD1222 COVID-19 vaccine. Study observations and caveats: Donors in the cohort were predominantly white British and more often female, and clonal diversity was possibly underestimated.

V was trimmed by 0 bases and J by 1 base, leaving 10 bases between them. This CDR3 is 15 amino acids long. Germline V lookup: CDR1 SGHRS, CDR2 YFSETQ. A single count supports this clone. Antigen: not known. Some clones are missing from TCRdb's copy, which holds only in-frame ones; the method was immunoSEQ multiplex PCR. This table holds around 84,000 clones, about 86% found once. The source material was peripheral blood, sampled on day 0 of MenACWY control vaccination. The rearrangement joins TRBV5-1 to TRBJ2-5; the D gene could be TRBD1 or TRBD2 (5 bases each). The receptor's source is an adult in good health. CDR3 coding DNA: TGCGCCAGCAGCTTGGGTGGGGGAAGCCAAGAGACCCAGTACTTC. It codes for CASSLGGGSQETQYF.